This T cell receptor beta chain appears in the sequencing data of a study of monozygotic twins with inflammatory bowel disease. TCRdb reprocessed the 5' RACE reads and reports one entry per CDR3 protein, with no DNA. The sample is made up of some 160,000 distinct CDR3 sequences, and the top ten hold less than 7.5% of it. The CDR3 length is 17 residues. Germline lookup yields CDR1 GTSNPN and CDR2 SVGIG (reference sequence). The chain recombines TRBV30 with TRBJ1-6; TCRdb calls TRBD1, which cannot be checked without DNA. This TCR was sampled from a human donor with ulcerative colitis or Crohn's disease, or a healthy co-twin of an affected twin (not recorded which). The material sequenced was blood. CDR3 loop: CACSIGTGGRVNSPLHF.